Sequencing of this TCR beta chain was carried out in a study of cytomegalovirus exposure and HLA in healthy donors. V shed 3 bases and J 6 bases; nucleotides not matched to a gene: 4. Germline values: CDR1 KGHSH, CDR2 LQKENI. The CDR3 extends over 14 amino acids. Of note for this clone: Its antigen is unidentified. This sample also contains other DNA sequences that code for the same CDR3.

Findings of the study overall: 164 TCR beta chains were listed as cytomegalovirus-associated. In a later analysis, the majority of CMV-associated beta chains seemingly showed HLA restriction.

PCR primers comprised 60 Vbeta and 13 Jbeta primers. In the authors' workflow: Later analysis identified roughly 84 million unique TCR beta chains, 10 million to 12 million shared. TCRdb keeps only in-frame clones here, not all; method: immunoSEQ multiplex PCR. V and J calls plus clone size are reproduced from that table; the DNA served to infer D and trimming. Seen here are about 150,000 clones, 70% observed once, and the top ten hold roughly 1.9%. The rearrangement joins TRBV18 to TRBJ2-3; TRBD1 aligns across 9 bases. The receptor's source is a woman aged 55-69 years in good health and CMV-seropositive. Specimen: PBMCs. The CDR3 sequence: CASSPTGGADTQYF. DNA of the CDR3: TGTGCCAGCTCACCTACAGGGGGCGCGGATACGCAGTATTTT.